These 18 T cell receptor beta chains were all obtained from the same sample, sequenced in a study of identical twins (dated by TCRdb to about 2016). To prepare the library, 5' RACE was applied. Sequencing took place on an Illumina HiSeq 2000. The public reads were quality trimmed at Q25 with fastp and then assembled into clones with MiXCR by TCRdb, keeping productive beta chains. Entries are consolidated by CDR3 protein sequence, retaining the most common genes and DNA. The sample table holds just under 550,000 distinct CDR3 sequences, of which approximately 14% were seen once. 0.44% of the sample belongs to the ten largest clones. The same data also contributed to another study, on yellow fever vaccine responses in identical twins.

Sequenced sample: CD4+ T cells sorted from blood. These receptor sequences come from a woman between 18 and 29 years old in good health.

In its sample, this clonotype was seen a few times. The rearrangement links TRBV24-1 to TRBJ2-5; TRBD1 aligns across 8 bases. Trimming at V came to 3 bases and at J to 4 bases, leaving 6 bases not matched to a gene. Germline loops: CDR1 KGHDR, CDR2 SFDVKD. The CDR3 consists of 15 residues. The CDR3 loop reads CATSDATGAGETQYF. The CDR3 DNA follows: TGTGCCACCAGTGATGCGACAGGGGCGGGAGAGACCCAGTACTTC.

This clonotype was seen only a few times. The chain recombines TRBV11-3 with TRBJ2-7; 8 nucleotides agree with TRBD2. Germline CDR1 and CDR2: SGHNT and YENEEA. The V segment lost 5 bases and the J segment 2 bases; nucleotides outside the gene matches: 8. The CDR3 has 15 residues. The DNA of the CDR3 is TGTGCCAGCAGCCCCTTTAGCGGGAAGGCCTACGAGCAGTACTTC. It yields the protein CASSPFSGKAYEQYF.

Only a few counts were recorded for this clonotype. This chain connects TRBV5-1 to TRBJ2-2, with 8 bases identical to TRBD2. The CDR3 spans 16 residues. J gave up 2 bases and V 2 bases, and 5 bases lay outside the gene matches. The germline V gene has CDR1 SGHRS and CDR2 YFSETQ. The CDR3 DNA reads as TGCGCCAGCAGCTTTCCGGGGGGGACAAACACCGGGGAGCTGTTTTTT. This encodes CASSFPGGTNTGELFF.

The chain recombines TRBV25-1 with TRBJ2-7; 10 positions agree with TRBD1. Germline-derived CDR1 and CDR2 are MGHDK and SYGVNS. This CDR3 is 15 amino acids long. Unmatched junction bases numbered 5, after V lost 4 bases and J lost 2 bases. The CDR3 nucleotides are TGTGCCAGCAGTGCATCCGGGACAGGGGCCTACGAGCAGTACTTC. As protein: CASSASGTGAYEQYF.

This chain links TRBV28 with TRBJ1-1; the D is unclear. The CDR3 is made up of 14 amino acids. V was clipped by 2 bases and J by 7 bases, with 14 bases between them. Germline V lookup: CDR1 MDHEN, CDR2 SYDVKM. The chain's CDR3 is CASSLIKPKLEAFF. The CDR3 nucleotides are TGTGCCAGCAGTTTAATCAAACCGAAACTTGAAGCTTTCTTT.

The sample holds a few counts of this clonotype. V usage is TRBV11-2 and J usage is TRBJ2-2; TRBD2 matches at 8 bases. The germline gives CDR1 SGHAT, CDR2 FQNNGV. CDR3 size: 16 residues. V trimming: 5 bases; J trimming: 5 bases; junction bases outside the gene matches: 10. CDR3 nucleotide sequence: TGTGCCAGCAGCCCTCAAGGCGGGGGGCTTACCGGGGAGCTGTTTTTT. It specifies CASSPQGGGLTGELFF.

The sample holds a few counts of this clonotype. The chain has TRBV15 and TRBJ1-2; D is ambiguous. V was clipped by 1 base and J by 3 bases, with 12 bases between them. Looked up from germline, CDR1 is LNHNV and CDR2 is YYDKDF (reference sequence). This CDR3 is 15 amino acids long. CDR3 sequence: CATSRAAGEYYGYTF. The CDR3 nucleotides are TGTGCCACCAGCAGAGCCGCCGGCGAATACTATGGCTACACCTTC.

The rearrangement uses TRBV19 and TRBJ2-2, with D possibly being TRBD2 (5 bases). CDR1 is LNHDA and CDR2 is SQIVND in the germline V gene (reference sequence). This CDR3 contains 16 residues. Trimming left V 6 bases short and J 3 bases short, with 17 bases between. Written as DNA, the CDR3 is TGTGCCAGTAGGTTAGGAATGTCGGGGTACACCGGGGAGCTGTTTTTT. Translated, it gives CASRLGMSGYTGELFF.

This rearrangement joins TRBV6-1 to TRBJ2-1; TRBD2 matches at 10 bases. CDR3 length equals 14 residues. The germline CDR1 and CDR2 sequences are MNHNS and SASEGT. Trimming took 7 bases from V and 6 from J; bases not matched to a gene: 6. CDR3 residues: CASTPGLASNEQFF. The CDR3, as DNA: TGTGCCAGCACTCCGGGACTAGCGAGCAATGAGCAGTTCTTC.

This clonotype has just a few counts. CDR3 in DNA: TGTGCCAGCACCCCGGAGTTCTCCTATAATTCACCCCTCCACTTT. It translates to CASTPEFSYNSPLHF. This chain joins TRBV2 and TRBJ1-6; unclear D gene. Germline V gives CDR1 SNHLY, CDR2 FYNNEI. The CDR3 length is 15 residues. V was trimmed by 7 bases and J by 0 bases, leaving 10 bases between them.

This clonotype has only a few counts. The chain links TRBV10-1 to TRBJ1-5; 7 bases match TRBD1. Per the germline V gene, CDR1 is WNHNN and CDR2 is SYGVQD (reference sequence). The CDR3 has 14 amino acids. After removal of 6 bases from V and 5 bases from J, the junction contained 7 bases not matched to a gene. CDR3 sequence: CASSEGTVDQPQHF. Written as DNA, the CDR3 is TGCGCCAGCAGCGAAGGGACAGTGGATCAGCCCCAGCATTTT.

This clonotype was seen only a few times. V gene TRBV7-9 combines with J gene TRBJ2-1; possible D gene TRBD1, 6 bases. The CDR3 is 16 amino acids. Germline V CDR1 and CDR2: SEHNR, FQNEAQ (reference sequence). V was pared by 5 bases and J by 10 bases, with 24 bases between. The CDR3 coding sequence is TGTGCCAGCAGCGCACTACAGGGTGAAGGAATGTTGGAGCAGTTCTTC. It codes for CASSALQGEGMLEQFF.

This rearrangement joins TRBV12-3 or TRBV12-4 to TRBJ2-2; TRBD1 might be the D (5 bases). The CDR3 runs to 16 residues. Trimming took 0 bases from V and 2 from J, leaving 10 bases between them. The CDR3 bases are TGTGCCAGCAGTTTAGCGCGTGACAGAAACACCGGGGAGCTGTTTTTT. Its translation is CASSLARDRNTGELFF.

The V and J genes are TRBV12-5 and TRBJ2-2; TRBD2 matches 7 bases. Germline CDR1 LGHNT, CDR2 FRNRAP. There are 16 residues in the CDR3. Trimming removed 5 bases from V and 1 base from J; junction bases left unmatched: 7. The CDR3 here is CASGVRLAVNTGELFF. CDR3 in DNA: TGTGCTAGTGGTGTGAGACTAGCCGTGAACACCGGGGAGCTGTTTTTT.

The genes are TRBV6-5 and TRBJ2-5; 7 positions agree with TRBD1. Germline values: CDR1 MNHEY, CDR2 SVGAGI. This CDR3 is 16 amino acids long. Unmatched junction bases numbered 13, after V lost 4 bases and J lost 5 bases. The chain's CDR3 is CASSSGQAPSRETQYF. The CDR3, as DNA: TGTGCCAGCAGTTCCGGACAGGCACCCTCCAGGGAGACCCAGTACTTC.

Concerning this clonotype itself: Because it lacks the conserved phenylalanine or tryptophan at the end, this CDR3 is likely a read error. Because the CDR3's place on the DNA is in doubt, the DNA is left out and the CDR3 is given as listed by TCRdb. The chain joins TRBV12-3 or TRBV12-4 to TRBJ2-3. Ends included, the CDR3 has 11 residues. The chain's CDR3 is CASSLGGRPRL.

A few counts support this clonotype. The chain employs TRBV20-1 and TRBJ2-1; TRBD1 matches at 7 bases. CDR1 and CDR2 (germline): DFQATT, SNEGSKA (reference sequence). The junction had 6 bases not matched to a gene; V was cut back by 8 bases and J by 8 bases. The CDR3 contains 11 residues. The CDR3: CSTYRGHEQFF. The DNA of the CDR3 is TGCAGTACCTACAGGGGTCATGAGCAGTTCTTC.

In this sample, this clonotype turned up a few times. The chain recombines TRBV15 with TRBJ2-5, with D possibly TRBD2 on 6 matching bases. In germline, CDR1 is LNHNV, CDR2 YYDKDF (reference sequence). Trimming stripped 0 bases from V and 7 bases from J, with 12 bases between. The CDR3 is 14 residues long. The CDR3 sequence: CATSRELGAGTQYF. CDR3 sequence (DNA): TGTGCCACCAGCAGAGAATTGGGAGCGGGGACCCAGTACTTC.